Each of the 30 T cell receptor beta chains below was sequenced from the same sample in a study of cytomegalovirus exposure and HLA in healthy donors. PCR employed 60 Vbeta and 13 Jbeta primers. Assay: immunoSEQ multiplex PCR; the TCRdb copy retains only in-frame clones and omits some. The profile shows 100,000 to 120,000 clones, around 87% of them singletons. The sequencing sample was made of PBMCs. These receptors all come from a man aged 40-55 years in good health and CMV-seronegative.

The CDR3 sequence is CASSQDATGGDTQYF. DNA for the CDR3: TGTGCCAGCAGCCAAGATGCGACGGGGGGGGATACGCAGTATTTT. The chain combines TRBV4-2 with TRBJ2-3; 8 nucleotides align to TRBD2. J lost 6 bases, V lost 0 bases, and 5 bases had no gene match. The CDR3 spans 15 residues. The V gene's germline CDR1 is LGHNA and CDR2 YNFKEQ.

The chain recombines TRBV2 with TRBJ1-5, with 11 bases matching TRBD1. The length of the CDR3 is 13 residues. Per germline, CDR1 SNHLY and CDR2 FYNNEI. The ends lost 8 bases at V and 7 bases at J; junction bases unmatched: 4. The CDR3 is CASGQGAGQPQHF. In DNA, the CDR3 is TGTGCCAGCGGACAGGGGGCAGGACAGCCCCAGCATTTT. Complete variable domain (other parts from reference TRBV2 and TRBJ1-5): EPEVTQTPSHQVTQMGQEVILRCVPISNHLYFYWYRQILGQKVEFLVSFYNNEISEKSEIFDDQFSVERPDGSNFTLKIRSTKLEDSAMYFCASGQGAGQPQHFGDGTRLSIL.

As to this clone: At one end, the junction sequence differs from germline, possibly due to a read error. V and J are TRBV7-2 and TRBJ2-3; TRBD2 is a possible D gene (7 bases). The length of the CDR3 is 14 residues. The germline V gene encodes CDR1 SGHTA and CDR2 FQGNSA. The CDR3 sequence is CASSFPGGRDMQYF. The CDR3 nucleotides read TGTGCCAGCAGCTTCCCGGGGGGCCGTGATATGCAGTATTTT.

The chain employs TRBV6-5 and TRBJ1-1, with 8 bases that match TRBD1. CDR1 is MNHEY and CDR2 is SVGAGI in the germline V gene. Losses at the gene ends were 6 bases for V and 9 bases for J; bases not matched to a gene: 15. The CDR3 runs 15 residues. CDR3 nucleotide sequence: TGTGCCAGCAGCCCCCTGACAGGGGCCTCTGAAAAAGCTTTCTTT. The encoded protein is CASSPLTGASEKAFF.

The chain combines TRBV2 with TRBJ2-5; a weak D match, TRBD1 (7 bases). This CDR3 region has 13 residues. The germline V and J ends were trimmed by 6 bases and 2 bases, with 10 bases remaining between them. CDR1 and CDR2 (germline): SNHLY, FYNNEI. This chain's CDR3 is CASRGGQQETQYF. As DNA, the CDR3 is TGTGCCAGCAGGGGGGGACAGCAAGAGACCCAGTACTTC.

Here the CDR3 reads CASGSGQGANEQFF. For the CDR3, the DNA is TGCGCCAGCGGATCGGGACAGGGGGCGAACGAGCAGTTCTTC. The chain recombines TRBV5-1 with TRBJ2-1; 12 positions match TRBD1. CDR3 length equals 14 residues. V trimming: 7 bases; J trimming: 10 bases; junction bases outside the gene matches: 9. Per the germline V gene, CDR1 is SGHRS and CDR2 is YFSETQ.

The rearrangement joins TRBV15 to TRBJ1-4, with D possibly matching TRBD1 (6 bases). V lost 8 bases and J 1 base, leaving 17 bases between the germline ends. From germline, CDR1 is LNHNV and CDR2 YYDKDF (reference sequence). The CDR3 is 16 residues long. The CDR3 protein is CATSPRGFETNEKLFF. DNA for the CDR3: TGTGCCACCTCACCGAGGGGGTTCGAAACTAATGAAAAACTGTTTTTT.

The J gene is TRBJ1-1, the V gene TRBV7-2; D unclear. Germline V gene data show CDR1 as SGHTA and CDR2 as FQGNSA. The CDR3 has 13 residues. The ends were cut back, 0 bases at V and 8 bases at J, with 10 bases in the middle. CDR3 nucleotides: TGTGCCAGCAGCTTAGCGCTCCGGGGAGAAGCTTTCTTT. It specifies CASSLALRGEAFF.

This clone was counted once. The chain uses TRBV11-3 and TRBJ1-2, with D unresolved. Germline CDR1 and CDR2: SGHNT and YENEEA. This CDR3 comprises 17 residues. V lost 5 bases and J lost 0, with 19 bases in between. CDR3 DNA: TGTGCCAGCAGCCCCTCGAGGTATGTGGCGGCTAACTATGGCTACACCTTC. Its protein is CASSPSRYVAANYGYTF.

Here the CDR3 DNA reads TGTGCCACCCGAACGGCGACAGGGTCCAATGAGCAGTTCTTC. Its translation: CATRTATGSNEQFF. The chain links TRBV19 to TRBJ2-1; 7 bases match TRBD1. V was pared by 10 bases and J by 6 bases, with 12 bases of the junction left unmatched. This CDR3 is built from 14 residues. The germline V gene has CDR1 LNHDA and CDR2 SQIVND (reference sequence).

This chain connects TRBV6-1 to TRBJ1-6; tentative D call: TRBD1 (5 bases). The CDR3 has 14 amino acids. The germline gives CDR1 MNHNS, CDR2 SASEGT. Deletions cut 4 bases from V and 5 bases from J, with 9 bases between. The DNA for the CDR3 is TGTGCCAGCAGTGTTCTGACAGATAATTCACCCCTCCACTTT. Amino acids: CASSVLTDNSPLHF.

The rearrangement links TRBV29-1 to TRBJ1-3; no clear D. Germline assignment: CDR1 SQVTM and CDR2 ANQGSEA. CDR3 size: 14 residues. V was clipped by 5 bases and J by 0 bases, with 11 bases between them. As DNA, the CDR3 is TGCAGCGTTTTGGTTTTCGGCTCTGGAAACACCATATATTTT. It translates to CSVLVFGSGNTIYF.

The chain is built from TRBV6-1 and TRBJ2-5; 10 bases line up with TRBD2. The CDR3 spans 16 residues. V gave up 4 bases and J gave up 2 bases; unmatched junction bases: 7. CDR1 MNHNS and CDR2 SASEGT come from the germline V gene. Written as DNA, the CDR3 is TGTGCCAGCAGTGCCTTAGCGGGGGGCCTTCAAGAGACCCAGTACTTC. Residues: CASSALAGGLQETQYF.

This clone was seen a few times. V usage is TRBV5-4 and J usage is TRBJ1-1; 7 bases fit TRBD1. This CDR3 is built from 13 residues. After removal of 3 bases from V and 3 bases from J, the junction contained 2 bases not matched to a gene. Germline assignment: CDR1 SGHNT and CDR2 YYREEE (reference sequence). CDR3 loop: CASSSTGYTEAFF. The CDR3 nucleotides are TGTGCCAGCAGCTCGACAGGGTACACTGAAGCTTTCTTT. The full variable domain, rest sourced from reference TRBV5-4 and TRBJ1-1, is ETGVTQSPTHLIKTRGQQVTLRCSSQSGHNTVSWYQQALGQGPQFIFQYYREEENGRGNFPPRFSGLQFPNYSSELNVNALELDDSALYLCASSSTGYTEAFFGQGTRLTVV.

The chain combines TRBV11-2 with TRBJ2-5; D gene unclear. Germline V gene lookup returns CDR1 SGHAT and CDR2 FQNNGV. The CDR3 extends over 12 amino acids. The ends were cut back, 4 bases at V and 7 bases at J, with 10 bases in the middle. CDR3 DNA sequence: TGTGCCAGCAGCTCCGCCGGCGGGACCCAGTACTTC. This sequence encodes CASSSAGGTQYF.

For the CDR3, the DNA is TGTGCCAGCAGTATACGGACAGGGGCTCTCACTTCAGGGGCCAACGTCCTGACTTTC. Translated, it gives CASSIRTGALTSGANVLTF. The chain carries TRBV28 and TRBJ2-6, with 9 bases that match TRBD1. Germline loops: CDR1 MDHEN, CDR2 SYDVKM. V was clipped by 5 bases and J by 4 bases; unmatched bases: 15. The CDR3 has 19 residues.

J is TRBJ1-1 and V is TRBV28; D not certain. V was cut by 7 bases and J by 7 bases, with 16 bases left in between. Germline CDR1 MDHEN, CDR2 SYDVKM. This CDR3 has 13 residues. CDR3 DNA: TGTGCCAGCACCGTTCCGGGTCGGGGTGAAGCTTTCTTT. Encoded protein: CASTVPGRGEAFF.

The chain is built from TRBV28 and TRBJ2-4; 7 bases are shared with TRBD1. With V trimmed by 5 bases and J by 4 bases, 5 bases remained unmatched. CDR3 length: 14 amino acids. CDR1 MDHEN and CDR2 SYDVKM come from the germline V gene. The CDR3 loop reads CASSTRDRKNIQYF. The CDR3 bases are TGTGCCAGCAGTACCCGGGACAGAAAAAACATTCAGTACTTC.

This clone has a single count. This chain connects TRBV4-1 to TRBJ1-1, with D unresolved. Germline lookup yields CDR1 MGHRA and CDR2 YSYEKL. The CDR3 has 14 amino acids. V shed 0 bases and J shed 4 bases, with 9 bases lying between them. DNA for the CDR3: TGCGCCAGCAGCCAAGATAGATCTGGCACTGAAGCTTTCTTT. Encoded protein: CASSQDRSGTEAFF.

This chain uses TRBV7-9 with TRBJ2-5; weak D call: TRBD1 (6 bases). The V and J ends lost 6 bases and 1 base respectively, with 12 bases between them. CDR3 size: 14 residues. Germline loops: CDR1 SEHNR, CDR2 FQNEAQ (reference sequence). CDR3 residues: CASRRQGPQETQYF. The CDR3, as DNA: TGTGCCAGCAGGAGGCAGGGGCCCCAAGAGACCCAGTACTTC.

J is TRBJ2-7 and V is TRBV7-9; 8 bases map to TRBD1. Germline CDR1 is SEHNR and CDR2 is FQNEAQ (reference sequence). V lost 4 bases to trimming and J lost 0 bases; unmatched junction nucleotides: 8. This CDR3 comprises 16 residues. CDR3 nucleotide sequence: TGTGCCAGCAGCTCTCCAGGACAGGGAGCCTCCTACGAGCAGTACTTC. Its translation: CASSSPGQGASYEQYF.

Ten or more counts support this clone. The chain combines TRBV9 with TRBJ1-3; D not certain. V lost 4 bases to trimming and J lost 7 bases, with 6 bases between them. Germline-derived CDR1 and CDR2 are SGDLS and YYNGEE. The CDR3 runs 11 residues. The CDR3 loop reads CASSRENTIYF. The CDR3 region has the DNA TGTGCCAGCAGCCGCGAGAACACCATATATTTT. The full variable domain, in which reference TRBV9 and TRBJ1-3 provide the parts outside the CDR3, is DSGVTQTPKHLITATGQRVTLRCSPRSGDLSVYWYQQSLDQGLQFLIQYYNGEERAKGNILERFSAQQFPDLHSELNLSSLELGDSALYFCASSRENTIYFGEGSWLTVV.

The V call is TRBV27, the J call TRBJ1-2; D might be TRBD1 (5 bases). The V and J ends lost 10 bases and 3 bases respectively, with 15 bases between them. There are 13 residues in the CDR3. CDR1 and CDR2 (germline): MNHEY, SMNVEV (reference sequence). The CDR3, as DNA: TGTGCCACTAAGAAGCAGGGCTACTATGGCTACACCTTC. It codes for CATKKQGYYGYTF.

The CDR3 coding sequence is TGTGCCAGCAGCTCCCTTAGGGGTTTGAACACTGAAGCTTTCTTT. Translating gives CASSSLRGLNTEAFF. V is TRBV5-6 and J is TRBJ1-1, with D maybe TRBD1 (5 bases). V gave up 3 bases and J gave up 0 bases, with 12 bases separating them. The germline V gene has CDR1 SGHDT and CDR2 YYEEEE. This CDR3 comprises 15 residues.

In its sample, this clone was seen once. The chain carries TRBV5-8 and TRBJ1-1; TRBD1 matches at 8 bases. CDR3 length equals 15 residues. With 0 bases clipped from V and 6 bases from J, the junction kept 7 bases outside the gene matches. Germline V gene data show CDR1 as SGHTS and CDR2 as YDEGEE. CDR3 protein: CASSLGTGKVAEAFF. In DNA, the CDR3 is TGTGCCAGCAGCTTGGGGACAGGGAAAGTGGCTGAAGCTTTCTTT.

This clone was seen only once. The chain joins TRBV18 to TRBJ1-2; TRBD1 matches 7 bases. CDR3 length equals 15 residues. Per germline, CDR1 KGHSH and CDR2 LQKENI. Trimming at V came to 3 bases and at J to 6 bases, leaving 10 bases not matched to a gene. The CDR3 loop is CASSPIPGDSNGYTF. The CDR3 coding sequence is TGTGCCAGCTCACCTATCCCTGGGGACAGTAATGGCTACACCTTC.

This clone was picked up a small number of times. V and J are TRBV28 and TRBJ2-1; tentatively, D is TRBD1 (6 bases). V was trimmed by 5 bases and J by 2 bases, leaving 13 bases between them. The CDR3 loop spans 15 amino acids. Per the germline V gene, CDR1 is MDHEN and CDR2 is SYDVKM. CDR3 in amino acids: CASSQVGTTYNEQFF. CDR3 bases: TGTGCCAGCAGTCAGGTCGGGACAACCTACAATGAGCAGTTCTTC. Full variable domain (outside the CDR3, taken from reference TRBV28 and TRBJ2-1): DVKVTQSSRYLVKRTGEKVFLECVQDMDHENMFWYRQDPGLGLRLIYFSYDVKMKEKGDIPEGYSVSREKKERFSLILESASTNQTSMYLCASSQVGTTYNEQFFGPGTRLTVL.

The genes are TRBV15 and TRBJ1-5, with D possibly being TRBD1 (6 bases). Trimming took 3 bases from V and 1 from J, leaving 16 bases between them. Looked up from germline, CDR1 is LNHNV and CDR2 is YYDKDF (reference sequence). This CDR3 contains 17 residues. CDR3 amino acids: CATSSPTGRLSNQPQHF. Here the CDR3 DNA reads TGTGCCACCAGCAGCCCGACAGGCAGATTAAGCAATCAGCCCCAGCATTTT.

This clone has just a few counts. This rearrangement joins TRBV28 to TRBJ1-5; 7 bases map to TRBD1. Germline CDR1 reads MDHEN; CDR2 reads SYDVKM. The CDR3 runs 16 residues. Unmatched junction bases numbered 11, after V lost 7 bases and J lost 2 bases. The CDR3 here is CASTEIKGQGNQPQHF. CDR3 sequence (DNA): TGTGCCAGCACCGAGATAAAAGGACAGGGCAATCAGCCCCAGCATTTT.

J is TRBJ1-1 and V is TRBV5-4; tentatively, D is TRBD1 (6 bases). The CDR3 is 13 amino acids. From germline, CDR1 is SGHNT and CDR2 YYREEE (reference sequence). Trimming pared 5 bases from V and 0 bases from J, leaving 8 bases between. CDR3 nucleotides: TGTGCCAGCAGAGGACAGTTGAACACTGAAGCTTTCTTT. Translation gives CASRGQLNTEAFF.